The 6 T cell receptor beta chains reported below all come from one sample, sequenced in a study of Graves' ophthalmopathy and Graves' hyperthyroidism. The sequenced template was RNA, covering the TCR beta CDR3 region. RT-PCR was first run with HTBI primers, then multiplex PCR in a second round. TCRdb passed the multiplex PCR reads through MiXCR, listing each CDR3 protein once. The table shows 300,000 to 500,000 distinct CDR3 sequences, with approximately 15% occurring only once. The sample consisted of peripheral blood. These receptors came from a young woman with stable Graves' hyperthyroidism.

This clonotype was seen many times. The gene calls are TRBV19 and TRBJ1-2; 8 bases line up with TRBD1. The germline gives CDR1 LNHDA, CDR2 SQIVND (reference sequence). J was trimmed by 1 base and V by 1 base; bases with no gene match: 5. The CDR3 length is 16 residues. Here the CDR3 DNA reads TGTGCCAGTAGTATAGTCGGGACAGGCCGTAACTATGGCTACACCTTC. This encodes CASSIVGTGRNYGYTF.

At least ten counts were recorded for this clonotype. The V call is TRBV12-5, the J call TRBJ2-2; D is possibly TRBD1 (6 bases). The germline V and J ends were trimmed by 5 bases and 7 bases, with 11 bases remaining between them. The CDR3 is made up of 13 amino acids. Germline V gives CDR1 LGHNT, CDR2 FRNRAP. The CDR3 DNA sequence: TGTGCTAGTGGTGTCAGGGGTTACGGGGAGCTGTTTTTT. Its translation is CASGVRGYGELFF. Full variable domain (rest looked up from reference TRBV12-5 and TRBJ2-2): DARVTQTPRHKVTEMGQEVTMRCQPILGHNTVFWYRQTMMQGLELLAYFRNRAPLDDSGMPKDRFSAEMPDATLATLKIQPSEPRDSAVYFCASGVRGYGELFFGEGSRLTVL.

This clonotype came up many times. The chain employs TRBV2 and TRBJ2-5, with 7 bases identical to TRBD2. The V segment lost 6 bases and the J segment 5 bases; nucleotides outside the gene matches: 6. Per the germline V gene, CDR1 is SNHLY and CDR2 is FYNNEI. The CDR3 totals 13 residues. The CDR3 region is CASRETSTETQYF. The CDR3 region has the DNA TGTGCCAGCAGAGAGACTAGCACGGAGACCCAGTACTTC. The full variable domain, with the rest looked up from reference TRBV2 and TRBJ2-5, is EPEVTQTPSHQVTQMGQEVILRCVPISNHLYFYWYRQILGQKVEFLVSFYNNEISEKSEIFDDQFSVERPDGSNFTLKIRSTKLEDSAMYFCASRETSTETQYFGPGTRLLVL.

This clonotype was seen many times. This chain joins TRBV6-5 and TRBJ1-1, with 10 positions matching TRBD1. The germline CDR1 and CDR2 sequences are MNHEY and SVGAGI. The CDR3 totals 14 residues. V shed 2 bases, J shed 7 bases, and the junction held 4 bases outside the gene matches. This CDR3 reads CASSYTGTGDEAFF. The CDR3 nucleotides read TGTGCCAGCAGTTACACCGGGACAGGGGATGAAGCTTTCTTT.

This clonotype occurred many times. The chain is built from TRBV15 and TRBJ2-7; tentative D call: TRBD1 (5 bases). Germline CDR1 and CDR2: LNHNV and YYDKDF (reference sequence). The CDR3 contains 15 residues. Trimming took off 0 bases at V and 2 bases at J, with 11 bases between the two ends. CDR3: CATSRDGQGTYEQYF. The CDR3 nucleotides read TGTGCCACCAGCAGAGATGGGCAGGGAACCTACGAGCAGTACTTC.

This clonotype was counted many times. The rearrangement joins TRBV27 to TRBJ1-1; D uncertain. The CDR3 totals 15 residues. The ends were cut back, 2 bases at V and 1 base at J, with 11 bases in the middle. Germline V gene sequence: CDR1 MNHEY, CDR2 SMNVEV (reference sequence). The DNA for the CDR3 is TGTGCCAGCAGTTTAGTGGCGTCCGGGAACACTGAAGCTTTCTTT. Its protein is CASSLVASGNTEAFF.